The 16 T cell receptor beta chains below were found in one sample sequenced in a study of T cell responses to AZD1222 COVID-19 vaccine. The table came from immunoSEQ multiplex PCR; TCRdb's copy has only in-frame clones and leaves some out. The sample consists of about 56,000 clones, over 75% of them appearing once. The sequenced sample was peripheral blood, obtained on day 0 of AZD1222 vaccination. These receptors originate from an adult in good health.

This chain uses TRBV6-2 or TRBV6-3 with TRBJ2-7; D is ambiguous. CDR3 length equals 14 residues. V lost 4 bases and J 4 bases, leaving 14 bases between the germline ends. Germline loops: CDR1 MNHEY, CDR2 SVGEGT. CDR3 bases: TGTGCCAGCAGTTTGGACGGGTCAACGTACGAGCAGTACTTC. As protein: CASSLDGSTYEQYF.

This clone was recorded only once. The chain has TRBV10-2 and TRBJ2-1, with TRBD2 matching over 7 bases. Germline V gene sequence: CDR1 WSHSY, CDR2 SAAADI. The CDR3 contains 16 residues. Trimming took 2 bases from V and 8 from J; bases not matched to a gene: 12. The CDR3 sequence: CASSENQRGLYHEQFF. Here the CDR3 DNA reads TGCGCCAGCAGTGAGAACCAGCGGGGACTTTACCATGAGCAGTTCTTC.

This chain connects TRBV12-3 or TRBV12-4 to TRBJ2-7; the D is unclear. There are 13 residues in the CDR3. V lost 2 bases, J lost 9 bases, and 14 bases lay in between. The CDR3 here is CASSLRPSTAQYF. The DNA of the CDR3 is TGTGCCAGCAGTTTACGACCTTCAACTGCGCAGTACTTC.

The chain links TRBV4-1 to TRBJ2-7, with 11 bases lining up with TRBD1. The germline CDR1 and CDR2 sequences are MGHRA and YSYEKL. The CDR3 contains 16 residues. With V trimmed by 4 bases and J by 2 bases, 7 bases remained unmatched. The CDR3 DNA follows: TGCGCCAGCAGCCGAACACCGGGACAGGGGGCCTACGAGCAGTACTTC. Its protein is CASSRTPGQGAYEQYF.

CDR3 DNA sequence: TGCGCCAGCAGCTTGTATGGGGGCTACGAGCAGTACTTC. Protein sequence: CASSLYGGYEQYF. The chain carries TRBV5-1 and TRBJ2-7; either TRBD1 or TRBD2 may fit D (5 bases each). Trimming removed 1 base from V and 3 bases from J, with 8 bases in between. The length of the CDR3 is 13 residues. Germline-derived CDR1 and CDR2 are SGHRS and YFSETQ.

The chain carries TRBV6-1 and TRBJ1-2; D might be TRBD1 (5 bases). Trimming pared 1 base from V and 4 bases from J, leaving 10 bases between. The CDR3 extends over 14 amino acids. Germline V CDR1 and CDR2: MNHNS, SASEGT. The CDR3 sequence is CASSEVSRAYGYTF. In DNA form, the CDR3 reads TGTGCCAGCAGTGAAGTATCCAGGGCCTATGGCTACACCTTC.

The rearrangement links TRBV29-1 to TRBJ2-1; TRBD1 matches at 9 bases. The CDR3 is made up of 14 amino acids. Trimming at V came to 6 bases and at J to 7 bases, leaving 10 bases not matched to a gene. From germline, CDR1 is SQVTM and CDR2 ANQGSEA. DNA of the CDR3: TGCAGCGTAACCGGGACAGGGAAAAGGAATGAGCAGTTCTTC. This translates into CSVTGTGKRNEQFF.

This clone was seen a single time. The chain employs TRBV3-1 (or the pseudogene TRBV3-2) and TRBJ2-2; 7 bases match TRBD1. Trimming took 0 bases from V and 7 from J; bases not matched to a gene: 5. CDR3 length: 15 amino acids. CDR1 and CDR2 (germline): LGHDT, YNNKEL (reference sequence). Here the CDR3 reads CASSQERGQGGELFF. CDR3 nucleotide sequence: TGTGCCAGCAGCCAAGAAAGGGGGCAGGGCGGGGAGCTGTTTTTT.

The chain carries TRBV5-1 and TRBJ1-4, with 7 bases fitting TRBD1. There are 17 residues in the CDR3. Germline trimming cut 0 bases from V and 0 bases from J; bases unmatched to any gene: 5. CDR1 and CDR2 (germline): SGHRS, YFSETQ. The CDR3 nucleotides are TGCGCCAGCAGCTTGGGGGACAGACTTGCAACTAATGAAAAACTGTTTTTT. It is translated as CASSLGDRLATNEKLFF.

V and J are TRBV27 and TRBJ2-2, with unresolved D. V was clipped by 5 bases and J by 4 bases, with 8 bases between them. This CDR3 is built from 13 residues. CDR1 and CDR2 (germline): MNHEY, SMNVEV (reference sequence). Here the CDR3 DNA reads TGTGCCAGCAGTCCCAGGAGCACCGGGGAGCTGTTTTTT. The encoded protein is CASSPRSTGELFF.

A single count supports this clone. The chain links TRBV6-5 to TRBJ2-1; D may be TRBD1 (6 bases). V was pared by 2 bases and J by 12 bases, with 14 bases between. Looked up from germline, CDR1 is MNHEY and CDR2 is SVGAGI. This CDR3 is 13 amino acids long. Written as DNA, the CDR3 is TGTGCCAGCAGTTACCCGTTTACAGGGAGGCAGTTCTTC. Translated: CASSYPFTGRQFF.

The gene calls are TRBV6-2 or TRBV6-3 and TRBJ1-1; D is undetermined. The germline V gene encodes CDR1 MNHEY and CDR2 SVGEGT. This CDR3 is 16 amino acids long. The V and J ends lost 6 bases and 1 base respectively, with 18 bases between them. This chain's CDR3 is CASSRPPPGWNTEAFF. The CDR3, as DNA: TGTGCCAGCAGCCGCCCCCCTCCGGGTTGGAACACTGAAGCTTTCTTT.

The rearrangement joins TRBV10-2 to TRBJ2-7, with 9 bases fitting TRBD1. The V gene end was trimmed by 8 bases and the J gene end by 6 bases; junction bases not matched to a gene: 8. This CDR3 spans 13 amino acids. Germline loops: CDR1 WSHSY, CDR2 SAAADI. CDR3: CASEPGQGTEQYF. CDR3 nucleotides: TGCGCCAGCGAACCGGGACAGGGCACCGAGCAGTACTTC.

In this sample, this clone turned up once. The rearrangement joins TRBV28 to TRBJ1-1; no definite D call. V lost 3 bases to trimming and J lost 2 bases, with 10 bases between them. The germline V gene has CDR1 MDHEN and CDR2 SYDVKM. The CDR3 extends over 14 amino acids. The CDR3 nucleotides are TGTGCCAGCAGTTTTAACAGAATTAACACTGAAGCTTTCTTT. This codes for CASSFNRINTEAFF.

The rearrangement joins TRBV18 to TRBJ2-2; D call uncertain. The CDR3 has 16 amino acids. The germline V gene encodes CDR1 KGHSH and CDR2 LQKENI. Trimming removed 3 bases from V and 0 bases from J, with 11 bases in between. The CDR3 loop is CASSPTRLANTGELFF. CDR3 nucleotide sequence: TGTGCCAGCTCACCTACACGTTTAGCGAACACCGGGGAGCTGTTTTTT.

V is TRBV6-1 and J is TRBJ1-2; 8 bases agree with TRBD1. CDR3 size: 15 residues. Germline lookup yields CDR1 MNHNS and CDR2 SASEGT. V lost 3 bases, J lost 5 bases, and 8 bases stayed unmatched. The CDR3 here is CASSEPAGGAYGYTF. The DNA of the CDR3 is TGTGCCAGCAGTGAGCCGGCAGGGGGCGCGTATGGCTACACCTTC.